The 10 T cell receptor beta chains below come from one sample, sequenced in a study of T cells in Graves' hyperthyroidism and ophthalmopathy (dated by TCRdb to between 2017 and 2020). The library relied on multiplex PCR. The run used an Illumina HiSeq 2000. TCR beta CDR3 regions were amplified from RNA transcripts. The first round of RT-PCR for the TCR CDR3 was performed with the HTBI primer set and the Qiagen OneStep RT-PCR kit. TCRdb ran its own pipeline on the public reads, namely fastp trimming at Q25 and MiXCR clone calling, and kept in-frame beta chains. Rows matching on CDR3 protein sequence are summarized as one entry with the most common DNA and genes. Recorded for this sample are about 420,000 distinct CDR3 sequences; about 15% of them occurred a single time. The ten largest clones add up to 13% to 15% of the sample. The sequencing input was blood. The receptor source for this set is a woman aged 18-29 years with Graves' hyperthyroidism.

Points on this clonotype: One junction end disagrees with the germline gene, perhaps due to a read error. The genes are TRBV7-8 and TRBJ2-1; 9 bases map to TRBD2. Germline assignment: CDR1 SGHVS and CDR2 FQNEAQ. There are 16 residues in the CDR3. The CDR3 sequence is CASSQVGPSGNNEQFF. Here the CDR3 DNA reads TGCGCCAGCAGCCAAGTGGGGCCTAGCGGGAACAATGAGCAGTTCTTC.

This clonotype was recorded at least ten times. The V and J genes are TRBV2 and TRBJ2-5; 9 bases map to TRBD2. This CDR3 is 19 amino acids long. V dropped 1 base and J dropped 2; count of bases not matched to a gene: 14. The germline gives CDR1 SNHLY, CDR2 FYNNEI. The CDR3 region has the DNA TGTGCCAGCAGTGAAGTGCTAGCGGGGACCTCAAGGGAGCAAGAGACCCAGTACTTC. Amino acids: CASSEVLAGTSREQETQYF.

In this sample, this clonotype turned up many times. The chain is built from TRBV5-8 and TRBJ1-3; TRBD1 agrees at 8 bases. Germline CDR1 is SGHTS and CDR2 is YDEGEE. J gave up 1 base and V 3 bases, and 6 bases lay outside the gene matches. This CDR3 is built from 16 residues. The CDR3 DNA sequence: TGTGCCAGCAGCTCCGGGGACAGGTTTTCTGGAAACACCATATATTTT. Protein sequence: CASSSGDRFSGNTIYF.

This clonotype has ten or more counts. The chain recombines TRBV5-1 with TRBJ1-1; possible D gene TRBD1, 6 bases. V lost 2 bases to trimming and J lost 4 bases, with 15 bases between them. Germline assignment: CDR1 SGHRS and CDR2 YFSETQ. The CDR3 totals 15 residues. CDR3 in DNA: TGCGCCAGCAGCTTTCGGGGGGCGGAGGTCACTGAAGCTTTCTTT. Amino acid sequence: CASSFRGAEVTEAFF.

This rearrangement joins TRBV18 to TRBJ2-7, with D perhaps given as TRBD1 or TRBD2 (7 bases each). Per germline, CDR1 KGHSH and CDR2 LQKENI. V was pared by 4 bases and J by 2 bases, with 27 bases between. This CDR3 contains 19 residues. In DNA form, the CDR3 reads TGTGCCAGCTCACTTCAGGGGGTGACGGTTCTAGCGGCTCCCTACGAGCAGTACTTC. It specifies CASSLQGVTVLAAPYEQYF.

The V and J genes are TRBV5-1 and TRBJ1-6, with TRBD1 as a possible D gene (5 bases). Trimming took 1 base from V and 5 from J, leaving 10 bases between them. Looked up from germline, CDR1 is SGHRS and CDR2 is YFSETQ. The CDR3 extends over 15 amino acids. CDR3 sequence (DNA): TGCGCCAGCAGCTTGAGGACAACCCATAATTCACCCCTCCACTTT. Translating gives CASSLRTTHNSPLHF.

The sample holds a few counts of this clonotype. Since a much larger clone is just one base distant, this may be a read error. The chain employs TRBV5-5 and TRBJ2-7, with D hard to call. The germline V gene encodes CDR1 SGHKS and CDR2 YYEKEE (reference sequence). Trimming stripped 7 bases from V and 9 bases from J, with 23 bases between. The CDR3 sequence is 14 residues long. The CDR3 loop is CASPFDGIRSTQYF. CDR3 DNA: TGTGCCAGCCCATTTGACGGAATACGGTCGACGCAGTACTTC.

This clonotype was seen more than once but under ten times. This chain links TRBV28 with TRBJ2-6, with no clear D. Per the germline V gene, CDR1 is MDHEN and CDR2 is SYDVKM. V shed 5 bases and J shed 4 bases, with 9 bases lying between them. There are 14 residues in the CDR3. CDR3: CASSLWAGANVLTF. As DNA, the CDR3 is TGTGCCAGCAGTCTTTGGGCCGGGGCCAACGTCCTGACTTTC.

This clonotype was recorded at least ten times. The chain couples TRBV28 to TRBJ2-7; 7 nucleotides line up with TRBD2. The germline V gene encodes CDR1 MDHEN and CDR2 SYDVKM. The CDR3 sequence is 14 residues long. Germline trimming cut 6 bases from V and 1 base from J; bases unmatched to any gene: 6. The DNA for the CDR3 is TGTGCCAGCAGCCCTCCCGGGGGGTCCTACGAGCAGTACTTC. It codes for CASSPPGGSYEQYF. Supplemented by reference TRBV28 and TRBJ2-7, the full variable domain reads DVKVTQSSRYLVKRTGEKVFLECVQDMDHENMFWYRQDPGLGLRLIYFSYDVKMKEKGDIPEGYSVSREKKERFSLILESASTNQTSMYLCASSPPGGSYEQYFGPGTRLTVT.

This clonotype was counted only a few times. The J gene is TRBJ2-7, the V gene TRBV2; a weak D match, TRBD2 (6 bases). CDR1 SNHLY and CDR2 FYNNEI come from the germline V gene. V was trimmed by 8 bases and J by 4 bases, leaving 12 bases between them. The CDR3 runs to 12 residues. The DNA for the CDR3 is TGTGCCAGCCGGAGGGCGGGATACGAGCAGTACTTC. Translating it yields CASRRAGYEQYF.